The 19 T cell receptor beta chains reported below all come from one sample, sequenced in a study of blood T cell repertoires in COVID-19. This table comes from immunoSEQ multiplex PCR, and its TCRdb copy is limited to in-frame clones, with some not included. The table includes 150,000 to 200,000 clones, about 92% detected once. Sequenced: peripheral blood. These receptors all stem from a man aged 25 to 40 with COVID-19, enrolled during active disease.

The genes are TRBV11-2 and TRBJ1-1; possibly TRBD1 for D (5 bases). CDR1 and CDR2 from the germline V gene are SGHAT and FQNNGV. The V end was cut by 0 bases, the J end by 1 base, with 15 bases between. The CDR3 spans 17 residues. The CDR3 loop is CASSLDRSGHRNTEAFF. In DNA, the CDR3 is TGTGCCAGCAGCTTAGATAGGTCAGGACACCGGAACACTGAAGCTTTCTTT. The full variable domain, its missing parts supplied by reference TRBV11-2 and TRBJ1-1, is EAGVAQSPRYKIIEKRQSVAFWCNPISGHATLYWYQQILGQGPKLLIQFQNNGVVDDSQLPKDRFSAERLKGVDSTLKIQPAKLEDSAVYLCASSLDRSGHRNTEAFFGQGTRLTVV.

The chain is built from TRBV10-3 and TRBJ2-3; 7 bases match TRBD2. The CDR3 consists of 14 residues. Trimming cost V 8 bases and J 4 bases; bases outside gene matches: 9. Germline values: CDR1 ENHRY, CDR2 SYGVKD. This chain's CDR3 is CAIYGSGGADTQYF. CDR3 coding DNA: TGTGCCATCTACGGCTCTGGGGGGGCAGATACGCAGTATTTT.

This clone is a singleton in its sample. The rearrangement links TRBV7-8 to TRBJ1-1; D ambiguous. From germline, CDR1 is SGHVS and CDR2 FQNEAQ. V gave up 5 bases and J gave up 1 base, with 8 bases separating them. The CDR3 runs 13 residues. The CDR3 spells CASSQLRNTEAFF. As DNA, the CDR3 is TGTGCCAGCAGCCAGCTTCGGAACACTGAAGCTTTCTTT.

The chain joins TRBV27 to TRBJ2-7, with D possibly matching TRBD1 (5 bases). This CDR3 spans 17 amino acids. Germline CDR1 and CDR2: MNHEY and SMNVEV (reference sequence). V gave up 6 bases and J gave up 3 bases, with 24 bases separating them. Written as DNA, the CDR3 is TGTGCCAGCAGGCCCCCCTACTACGGACAAGAAAACTACGAGCAGTACTTC. Translated, it gives CASRPPYYGQENYEQYF.

The chain combines TRBV2 with TRBJ2-1; a weak D match, TRBD2 (5 bases). Trimming left V 3 bases short and J 0 bases short, with 12 bases between. The CDR3 has 16 residues. Per germline, CDR1 SNHLY and CDR2 FYNNEI. The CDR3 region is CASSELRGSSYNEQFF. The CDR3, as DNA: TGTGCCAGCAGTGAGCTACGGGGAAGCTCCTACAATGAGCAGTTCTTC.

The genes are TRBV7-2 and TRBJ1-1, with no clear D. The germline V gene encodes CDR1 SGHTA and CDR2 FQGNSA. CDR3 size: 13 residues. V shed 4 bases and J shed 4 bases, with 10 bases lying between them. The CDR3 nucleotides read TGTGCCAGCAGCTCCCACATTGGCACTGAAGCTTTCTTT. Protein: CASSSHIGTEAFF.

This clone was recorded once. This chain uses TRBV6-6 with TRBJ2-7, with D possibly TRBD1 on 6 matching bases. Germline V gene lookup returns CDR1 MNHNY and CDR2 SVGAGI (reference sequence). The CDR3 is made up of 15 amino acids. Trimming left V 6 bases short and J 0 bases short, with 15 bases between. DNA of the CDR3: TGTGCCAGCAGACAACTGACAGGCTACTCCTACGAGCAGTACTTC. Translating it yields CASRQLTGYSYEQYF.

The chain combines TRBV18 with TRBJ1-5; D is perhaps TRBD1 (5 bases). Germline V gene data show CDR1 as KGHSH and CDR2 as LQKENI. There are 15 residues in the CDR3. Trimming took off 3 bases at V and 0 bases at J, with 9 bases between the two ends. The CDR3 bases are TGTGCCAGCTCACCGGGGCAGGGTAGCAATCAGCCCCAGCATTTT. Amino acids: CASSPGQGSNQPQHF.

The gene calls are TRBV6-5 and TRBJ2-7; tentative D call: TRBD1 (6 bases). Trimming shortened V by 4 bases and J by 2 bases, and 18 bases separated the two germline ends. CDR3 length: 16 amino acids. The germline CDR1 and CDR2 sequences are MNHEY and SVGAGI. CDR3 in amino acids: CASSSYDPPGAYEQYF. For the CDR3, the DNA is TGTGCCAGCAGTTCTTACGACCCGCCAGGGGCCTACGAGCAGTACTTC.

This chain links TRBV9 with TRBJ1-6; D is possibly TRBD1 (6 bases). The germline gives CDR1 SGDLS, CDR2 YYNGEE. The CDR3 sequence is 16 residues long. Deletions cut 4 bases from V and 0 bases from J, with 11 bases between. The CDR3 DNA reads TGTGCCAGCAGCCCGGACAGCAGCTCCTATAATTCACCCCTCCACTTT. Protein product: CASSPDSSSYNSPLHF.

This chain uses TRBV7-3 with TRBJ2-3, with a tentative D call TRBD1 (5 bases). The CDR3 loop spans 14 amino acids. Germline V gene sequence: CDR1 SGHTA, CDR2 FQGTGA. Trimming left V 4 bases short and J 1 base short, with 9 bases between. This chain's CDR3 is CASSSPTGTDTQYF. In DNA, the CDR3 is TGTGCCAGCAGCTCCCCGACAGGCACAGATACGCAGTATTTT.

This clone showed up just a few times. The rearrangement uses TRBV12-2 and TRBJ1-4. TRBV12-2 is annotated as a pseudogene. The CDR3 has 16 residues. DNA of the CDR3: TGTGCAAGTCGCTTAGAACCGCGGACGGAGGGAGAAAAACTGTTTTTT. It codes for CASRLEPRTEGEKLFF.

The V call is TRBV4-2, the J call TRBJ1-3; D is ambiguous. Trimming took 0 bases from V and 2 from J, leaving 8 bases between them. Germline CDR1 is LGHNA and CDR2 is YNFKEQ. The CDR3 has 15 residues. DNA for the CDR3: TGTGCCAGCAGCCAAGAGTCGGGAACTGGAAACACCATATATTTT. Amino acids: CASSQESGTGNTIYF.

The genes are TRBV11-1 and TRBJ2-2; tentatively, D is TRBD1 (8 bases). Trimming removed 6 bases from V and 5 bases from J, with 16 bases in between. This CDR3 has 15 amino acids. The germline CDR1 and CDR2 sequences are SGHAT and FQDESV (reference sequence). CDR3 DNA: TGTGCCAGCAGTTCCTACAGGGGGGGAACCGGGGAGCTGTTTTTT. Residues: CASSSYRGGTGELFF. Variable domain in full (rest from reference TRBV11-1 and TRBJ2-2): EAEVAQSPRYKITEKSQAVAFWCDPISGHATLYWYRQILGQGPELLVQFQDESVVDDSQLPKDRFSAERLKGVDSTLKIQPAELGDSAMYLCASSSYRGGTGELFFGEGSRLTVL.

This chain uses TRBV6-1 with TRBJ1-1; D remains ambiguous. The CDR3 runs 14 residues. Trimming left V 2 bases short and J 0 bases short, with 7 bases between. Germline CDR1 and CDR2: MNHNS and SASEGT. In nucleotides, the CDR3 is TGTGCCAGCAGTGAAACGGACTTGAACACTGAAGCTTTCTTT. Its translation: CASSETDLNTEAFF.

The chain recombines TRBV6-5 with TRBJ2-5; 7 bases align to TRBD2. The CDR3 is 12 amino acids. Germline V lookup: CDR1 MNHEY, CDR2 SVGAGI. V lost 10 bases, J lost 2 bases, and 4 bases stayed unmatched. CDR3 DNA sequence: TGTGCCACCAGGCGGGGGCAAGAGACCCAGTACTTC. Protein product: CATRRGQETQYF.

The chain has TRBV11-3 and TRBJ2-7; 7 bases align to TRBD1. The CDR3 covers 14 residues. Looked up from germline, CDR1 is SGHNT and CDR2 is YENEEA. Germline trimming cut 3 bases from V and 3 bases from J; bases unmatched to any gene: 5. The CDR3 DNA is TGTGCCAGCAGCTTGAGAGGGGGCGGCTACGAGCAGTACTTC. This gives the protein CASSLRGGGYEQYF.

The sample holds one count of this clone. The V call is TRBV29-1, the J call TRBJ1-4; D gene uncertain. Germline CDR1 is SQVTM and CDR2 is ANQGSEA. Trimming took off 7 bases at V and 6 bases at J, with 15 bases between the two ends. The CDR3 contains 13 residues. The CDR3 DNA reads as TGCAGCGCTATAGCGCGGCAGGATGAAAAACTGTTTTTT. Translating it yields CSAIARQDEKLFF.

With respect to this clone: A junction boundary mismatches the germline segment, possibly from a read error. This sequence joins TRBV9 and TRBJ1-3; no reliable D call. CDR1 SGDLS and CDR2 YYNGEE come from the germline V gene. The CDR3 has 15 residues. In DNA form, the CDR3 reads TGTGCCAGCAGCGTAAACCCCCATCCTGGCAACACCATATATTTT. This gives the protein CASSVNPHPGNTIYF.